The entry below describes one TCR beta chain. Which antigen it targets is not known. Base qualities are not recorded, but no much larger clone differs from it by a single base. Receptor amplification or capture employed the immunoSEQ multiplex PCR assay. For the multiplex PCR, a mixture combining 60 forward primers for TCR Vbeta segments and 13 reverse primers for TCR Jbeta segments was used. The CDR3 region of rearranged TCR beta genes was amplified from genomic DNA with a multiplex PCR assay. Amplified TCR beta libraries were sequenced as 87-base-pair reads on the Illumina HiSeq System. The authors' analysis ran thus. In a later analysis, some 80 million unique TCR beta chains were counted across the 500 to 700 repertoires, and roughly 11 million of these chains were shared by at least two donors. Raw reads were error-corrected and collapsed into unique sequences by a nearest-neighbor algorithm in which closely related sequences were merged to remove PCR and sequencing errors. CDR3 sequences were aligned to IMGT reference sequences to assign V, D and J gene segments. For a sequence to be retained, at least a six-nucleotide match to both a V gene segment and a J gene segment was required. Rearrangements were classified as productive when the CDR3 lacked stop codons and remained in frame with V and J, and all other rearrangements were classified as non-productive. CDR3 was defined according to IMGT convention as the region running from the second conserved V-encoded cysteine to the conserved J-encoded phenylalanine. The earlier analysis of 500 to 750 of the donors excluded any sequence lacking an unambiguous match to a single V gene segment. In an earlier analysis of several hundred of the donors, V segments were called functional above 56.7% productive rearrangements and were called segregating when the between-donor standard deviation exceeded 5%. To diagnose cytomegalovirus status from the catalog of TCR beta chain sequences, a statistical classification framework was built. In a later analysis, V and J genes were assigned by comparing TCR nucleotide sequences against IMGT/GENE-DB human TR gene sequences. In a later analysis, CDR3 sequences and most-parsimonious VDJ recombination scenarios were assigned using the TCRdist pipeline. In a later analysis, each TCR beta chain was defined by its CDR3 amino acid sequence together with its V-gene family, and reads without a unique V-gene family were excluded. As a way to deal with suspected cross-contamination and a sequencing artifact, a later analysis dropped over 550 nucleotide sequences that were highly shared and had low generation probability. For each public chain, a later analysis derived a clonal expansion index from normalized ranks of inferred template counts within each repertoire. Generation probabilities in a later analysis came from a VDJ recombination model fitted to out-of-frame rearrangements, and those results were checked against IGoR. A later analysis scored TCR-TCR, TCR-HLA and TCR-CMV co-occurrence with hypergeometric tests, applying a repertoire-size bias correction to TCR pairs. To estimate false discovery rates, a later analysis permuted the HLA or CMV assignments 20 times. In a later analysis, co-occurring TCRs were grouped using DBSCAN, and TCRdist sequence similarity was added for clustering within HLA-allele-positive subsets. For co-occurrence clustering, repertoires with fewer than 30,000 or more than 120,000 public chains were excluded, along with a handful of repertoires with anomalous nucleotide sharing. TCRdb limited this immuneACCESS table to in-frame rearrangements with V and J called. A share of clones is missing; checked studies link under half to unresolved V genes, and the rest is unexplained. V and J calls and clone size are as listed in that table; D and trimming were resolved from the DNA. The sample table lists 100,000 to 150,000 clones, about 84% of them with a count of one. The ten top clones hold approximately 1.2% of the sample.

This sample was included in a study of cytomegalovirus exposure and HLA in healthy donors (dated by TCRdb to 2015 to 2018). In the study overall: An earlier analysis of roughly 500 of the donors reported 276 Gb of sequence data and around 110 million unique TCR beta sequences from some 180 million T cells. Genome-wide SNP genotypes for about 65% of the roughly 670 donors were used in a later genetic analysis, which treated that subset as a discovery cohort. Alongside the repertoire data, information on donor age, sex, ethnicity and CMV serostatus was compiled. An earlier analysis of 587 of the donors used high-throughput TCR beta sequencing to judge whether each TCR beta V gene segment behaved as functional or pseudogenic. HLA typing covered class I and class II loci at four-digit resolution. A separate validation cohort of roughly 110 different subjects was used in addition to the roughly 670-subject first cohort. In a later analysis, previously published TCR beta repertoires from some 640 donors were re-analyzed and high-resolution HLA genotyping was added so that TCR occurrence patterns could be studied. Of the 398 genotyped donors, 81% fell in the genetic ancestry cluster associated with self-reported Caucasian donors. To predict cytomegalovirus infection status, the study combined high-throughput TCR immunosequencing, statistical association of individual TCRs with disease status, and machine learning. Among 300 to 500 genotyped donors of the cohort, an average of around 240,000 unique TCR beta nucleotide sequences was sequenced per donor, of which approximately 18% were non-productive. All discovery cohort repertoires had been generated using a single sequencing platform. The study aimed to test whether cataloging public T cell receptors could reveal signatures of past pathogen exposure. Around 330 gigabases of sequencing data and 91 million or so unique TCR sequences made up an early release that covered fewer than 650 HLA-typed donors. The T cell repertoires of under 700 subjects were profiled by immunosequencing and related to cytomegalovirus serostatus. A handful of DR-DQ haplotypes were handled as single units for association and clustering because linkage in the cohort was strong. The number of donors typed differed by locus, with 629-630 for A, B, C, DRB1 and DQB1, around 560 for DQA1, 600 to 610 for DPA1, and over 400 for DPB1. Rather than using new phenotypic data, the later analysis identified candidate immune exposures from TCR beta sequences and from how often those sequences occurred across donors. Study-wide conclusions, independent of this receptor: An earlier analysis of roughly 570 of the donors showed that most TCR beta V segments appeared in productive rearrangements either about 87% or about 30% of the time, which broadly matched IMGT annotations. According to the authors, the approach could potentially be generalized to other disease states and immunological phenotypes. In a later analysis, HLA-associated TCR beta chains showed more clonal expansion and lower generation probabilities than non-associated chains that were equally common. In vitro tests confirmed that a few of the cytomegalovirus-associated TCR beta chains recognize cytomegalovirus antigens. The study gave a list of roughly 150 TCR beta chains associated with cytomegalovirus. This cohort had only TCR beta chains sequenced, and the lack of alpha or paired-chain data limited which features could be detected. A later genetic analysis associated a missense DCLRE1C variant with V-gene and J-gene trimming of TCR beta chains, and an independent cohort replicated the association. CMV serostatus was the only immune exposure information available for the cohort. When HLA alleles, especially DR and DQ, strongly co-occurred, TCR associations were difficult to assign to individual alleles. The presence/absence analyses assumed that sequencing depth was roughly uniform across donors, and that assumption may not be true. A cluster of highly shared sequence variants was judged likely to represent a technical artifact of the sequencing pipeline. In a later analysis, the rate of TCR association differed among HLA loci, with DRB1 alleles having the most associated TCRs and HLA-C alleles having the fewest. Correlated functional status among segregating V segments might be attributable to linkage disequilibrium, but an unknown experimental factor could not be ruled out. Compared with the roughly 710-donor mean, donors in an Asian-associated ancestry cluster had fewer N-insertions in productive TCRs, according to a later genetic analysis. Most TCR sequences were seen in very few donors, while some public TCRs were found in many individuals. The classifier was reported to diagnose cytomegalovirus status with high specificity and sensitivity in both the original cohort and the validation cohort. Because counts were too low, more than 15 rarely observed V segments, including chromosome 9 orphons, were left out of the earlier analysis of 587 of the donors. A further reported finding was that TCR beta sequences accurately predicted the HLA-A and HLA-B alleles for most subjects in the first cohort. Because HLA typing was missing for some donors at each locus, association tests included only the typed subset. According to a later analysis, parvovirus B19, influenza, CMV and Epstein-Barr virus appeared linked to several top co-occurrence clusters. Specific HLA alleles were associated with 16,951 TCR beta sequences at a false discovery rate of 0.05 in a later analysis. In a later analysis, most CMV-associated TCR beta chains were found to appear HLA-restricted, with HLA associations seemingly driven largely by CMV exposure.

The cohort consisted of approximately 690 healthy bone marrow donors. All cohort members were sampled while nominally healthy, although unrecorded immune exposures were likely present. The donor was CMV seronegative and belonged to the group of over 350 seronegative cohort members. A peripheral blood sample was collected from each donor, and TCR beta sequencing was performed on peripheral blood mononuclear cells. The Qiagen DNeasy Blood Extraction Kit was used to extract genomic DNA from the blood cell samples. Sequencing was performed on PBMCs. The sequence came from a boy aged 10-17 years in good health and CMV-seronegative.

The DNA reads TGCGCCAGCAGCCTATTCCAGCAGGACTCCTACAATGAGCAGTTCTTC. The encoded protein is CASSLFQQDSYNEQFF. This chain joins TRBV5-1 to TRBJ2-1, with the D gene not clear enough to name. CDR1 and CDR2 are drawn from the germline V gene: SGHRS, YFSETQ. V and J lose 4 bases and 0 bases, and a span of 14 bases separates them. The CDR3 covers 16 residues, taking in both the cysteine and the phenylalanine. Only CDR3 DNA remains: 48 bases, in frame from the first base.